Listed here are 10 T cell receptor beta chains from one sample, sequenced in a study of neoadjuvant anti-PD-1 for oral cavity cancer. The method was immunoSEQ multiplex PCR; TCRdb's version includes in-frame clones alone and lacks a portion of them. Among approximately 43,000 clones listed, about 77% were seen once. Time point reported: after neoadjuvant nivolumab, at surgical resection. Sequenced material: PBMCs, taken after nivolumab (anti-PD-1) treatment. The receptor set was obtained from a person aged 40-85 years with oral cavity squamous cell carcinoma.

The CDR3 DNA reads as TGTGCCAGCAGCTCCGGGACAGGGGGCGGTTGGAATCAGCCCCAGCATTTT. Its protein is CASSSGTGGGWNQPQHF. The chain employs TRBV7-9 and TRBJ1-5; TRBD1 matches at 12 bases. The CDR3 has 17 amino acids. Germline-derived CDR1 and CDR2 are SEHNR and FQNEAQ (reference sequence). V dropped 4 bases and J dropped 4; count of bases not matched to a gene: 8.

The chain carries TRBV6-5 and TRBJ1-3; D call uncertain. The CDR3 spans 15 residues. Germline V CDR1 and CDR2: MNHEY, SVGAGI. V lost 6 bases and J lost 0, with 12 bases in between. CDR3 in amino acids: CASSQSVYSGNTIYF. CDR3 nucleotide sequence: TGTGCCAGCAGCCAAAGTGTCTACTCTGGAAACACCATATATTTT.

The chain recombines TRBV5-1 with TRBJ2-2; D possibly uses TRBD1 or TRBD2 (6 bases each). Germline V CDR1 and CDR2: SGHRS, YFSETQ. CDR3 size: 15 residues. The V end was cut by 4 bases, the J end by 2 bases, with 12 bases between. The CDR3 sequence is CASSPRGPNTGELFF. The CDR3 coding sequence is TGCGCCAGCAGCCCCCGGGGGCCCAACACCGGGGAGCTGTTTTTT.

The rearrangement links TRBV7-9 to TRBJ1-1; no clear D. Germline CDR1 reads SEHNR; CDR2 reads FQNEAQ (reference sequence). Trimming pared 1 base from V and 4 bases from J, leaving 13 bases between. The CDR3 is 15 amino acids. The CDR3 bases are TGTGCCAGCAGCTTAGGGCCGCGACCTGTCACTGAAGCTTTCTTT. This gives the protein CASSLGPRPVTEAFF.

This clone appeared once. The chain couples TRBV2 to TRBJ1-4; possible D gene TRBD1, 5 bases. Germline V gene data show CDR1 as SNHLY and CDR2 as FYNNEI. The CDR3 extends over 15 amino acids. Trimming took 6 bases from V and 1 from J, leaving 12 bases between them. As DNA, the CDR3 is TGTGCCAGCAGCCTCTCGAGGGGAACTAATGAAAAACTGTTTTTT. Amino acids: CASSLSRGTNEKLFF.

This chain links TRBV5-1 with TRBJ2-5, with D unresolved. CDR1 and CDR2 from the germline V gene are SGHRS and YFSETQ. The CDR3 is 12 amino acids. The ends were cut back, 7 bases at V and 1 base at J, with 8 bases in the middle. In DNA form, the CDR3 reads TGCGCCAGCCGACTTACCCAAGAGACCCAGTACTTC. It yields the protein CASRLTQETQYF.

This clone was observed a few times. The chain combines TRBV5-6 with TRBJ2-7; TRBD1 or TRBD2 may be the D gene (5 bases each). V shed 0 bases and J shed 2 bases, with 9 bases lying between them. CDR1 SGHDT and CDR2 YYEEEE come from the germline V gene. This CDR3 spans 14 amino acids. The CDR3 DNA reads as TGTGCCAGCAGCTTGGCCGGGACCCCCTACGAGCAGTACTTC. Protein sequence: CASSLAGTPYEQYF.

V gene TRBV2 combines with J gene TRBJ1-5, with D perhaps matching TRBD1 (5 bases). Germline CDR1 SNHLY, CDR2 FYNNEI. V lost 8 bases to trimming and J lost 8 bases, with 13 bases between them. The CDR3 loop spans 12 amino acids. The CDR3 DNA reads as TGTGCCAGCGGGACGGATCTGGAGCCCCAGCATTTT. Its translation is CASGTDLEPQHF.

The V gene is TRBV7-2, the J gene TRBJ2-3; D is possibly TRBD1 (5 bases). Germline V gene sequence: CDR1 SGHTA, CDR2 FQGNSA. CDR3 length equals 16 residues. Between the trimmed V and J ends, which lost 1 base and 4 bases, there was a span of 15 bases. CDR3 sequence reads: CASSLGKAGRPDTQYF. DNA for the CDR3: TGTGCCAGCAGCTTAGGGAAGGCAGGGCGTCCAGATACGCAGTATTTT.

This sequence joins TRBV6-5 and TRBJ1-2; D remains ambiguous. The V end was cut by 2 bases, the J end by 5 bases, with 15 bases between. Germline V gives CDR1 MNHEY, CDR2 SVGAGI. The CDR3 totals 15 residues. CDR3 sequence: CASSYAPRGPYGYTF. In DNA, the CDR3 is TGTGCCAGCAGTTACGCCCCCCGGGGTCCTTATGGCTACACCTTC.